The 24 T cell receptor beta chains given below trace back to one sample, sequenced in a study of T cells after yellow fever vaccination. TCRdb re-called the 5' RACE reads through MiXCR, storing one row per CDR3 protein. This sample has around 310,000 distinct CDR3 sequences; roughly 4.3% occur once, and the top ten carry roughly a quarter. The specimen comprised PBMCs, sampled 5 days after the yellow fever booster vaccination. The receptor set was obtained from a man aged 18 to 30 who received the YFV17D yellow fever vaccine.

The V and J genes are TRBV6-5 and TRBJ1-2; possible D gene TRBD1, 5 bases. Trimming pared 2 bases from V and 0 bases from J, leaving 10 bases between. Germline CDR1 MNHEY, CDR2 SVGAGI. This CDR3 region has 15 residues. The CDR3 nucleotides read TGTGCCAGCAGTTACGGTGGGGCAGCTAACTATGGCTACACCTTC. Translation gives CASSYGGAANYGYTF.

This clonotype was counted at least ten times. This chain links TRBV2 with TRBJ1-5, with 8 bases identical to TRBD1. With V trimmed by 6 bases and J by 2 bases, 0 bases remained unmatched. The CDR3 runs to 13 residues. In germline, CDR1 is SNHLY, CDR2 FYNNEI. In DNA, the CDR3 is TGTGCCAGCAGGGACAGGGGCAATCAGCCCCAGCATTTT. It specifies CASRDRGNQPQHF.

This clonotype was counted only a few times. The chain couples TRBV4-1 to TRBJ2-7, with 9 bases identical to TRBD1. The V segment lost 3 bases and the J segment 2 bases; nucleotides outside the gene matches: 5. The germline V gene encodes CDR1 MGHRA and CDR2 YSYEKL. This CDR3 contains 15 residues. The CDR3 region is CASSHDTGGTYEQYV. Written as DNA, the CDR3 is TGCGCCAGCAGCCACGATACAGGGGGCACCTACGAGCAGTACGTC.

This clonotype was seen a handful of times. This sequence joins TRBV29-1 and TRBJ1-5; D is unclear. V was cut by 6 bases and J by 0 bases, with 15 bases left in between. The CDR3 loop spans 15 amino acids. CDR1 is SQVTM and CDR2 is ANQGSEA in the germline V gene. The CDR3 loop is CSVSDGYYSNQPQHF. As DNA, the CDR3 is TGCAGCGTGAGTGACGGCTATTATAGCAATCAGCCCCAGCATTTT.

This clonotype was seen ten or more times. The chain couples TRBV4-3 to TRBJ1-2, with unresolved D. The germline CDR1 and CDR2 sequences are LGHNA and YSLEER. V lost 0 bases and J lost 7, with 15 bases in between. The CDR3 totals 15 residues. The CDR3 is CASSQDGRAKGGYTF. CDR3 DNA: TGCGCCAGCAGCCAAGATGGTAGGGCGAAGGGTGGCTACACCTTC.

This clonotype was counted a single time. A much larger clone differs from this one at a single base, so this may be a read error. This rearrangement joins TRBV20-1 to TRBJ1-1; maybe TRBD1 (5 bases). Per germline, CDR1 DFQATT and CDR2 SNEGSKA (reference sequence). With 6 bases removed from V and 5 bases from J, the gap between germline ends came to 19 bases. The CDR3 loop spans 14 amino acids. In nucleotides, the CDR3 is TGCAGTGCCCCTAACGTGGGGGGGAGGACTGAAGCTTTCTTT. It yields the protein CSAPNVGGRTEAFF.

Ten or more counts support this clonotype. The V gene is TRBV7-6, the J gene TRBJ1-3; D remains ambiguous. CDR1 SGHVS and CDR2 FNYEAQ come from the germline V gene. V lost 6 bases and J 3 bases, leaving 3 bases between the germline ends. The CDR3 consists of 11 residues. CDR3 sequence reads: CASSGGNTIYF. The CDR3 nucleotides read TGTGCCAGCAGTGGTGGAAACACCATATATTTT.

This clonotype was observed a handful of times. This rearrangement joins TRBV12-3 or TRBV12-4 to TRBJ1-1, with D possibly TRBD1 on 6 matching bases. V was pared by 4 bases and J by 1 base, with 13 bases between. There are 15 residues in the CDR3. The CDR3 nucleotides read TGTGCCAGCAGTTCATCGGACAGAGGGAACACTGAAGCTTTCTTT. Translating gives CASSSSDRGNTEAFF.

The chain recombines TRBV7-2 with TRBJ2-2; unclear D gene. The CDR3 sequence is 13 residues long. V lost 5 bases and J lost 6, with 10 bases in between. Germline values: CDR1 SGHTA, CDR2 FQGNSA. Here the CDR3 DNA reads TGTGCCAGCAGCGCCGTAGCTCCCGGGGAGCTGTTTTTT. Translation: CASSAVAPGELFF.

Many counts were recorded for this clonotype. This rearrangement joins TRBV12-3 or TRBV12-4 to TRBJ1-2; 8 positions agree with TRBD1. Trimming at V came to 5 bases and at J to 8 bases, leaving 4 bases not matched to a gene. CDR3 length equals 12 residues. The CDR3 reads CASSPTGAGYTF. The DNA of the CDR3 is TGTGCCAGCAGTCCGACAGGGGCCGGCTACACCTTC.

In its sample, this clonotype was seen many times. The gene calls are TRBV20-1 and TRBJ1-5; no definite D call. Germline assignment: CDR1 DFQATT and CDR2 SNEGSKA (reference sequence). V lost 3 bases and J 7 bases, leaving 13 bases between the germline ends. The CDR3 extends over 13 amino acids. This CDR3 reads CSASRPLMQPQHF. CDR3 sequence (DNA): TGCAGTGCTAGTAGGCCACTAATGCAGCCCCAGCATTTT.

V usage is TRBV28 and J usage is TRBJ1-3; 9 bases align to TRBD1. V was clipped by 4 bases and J by 0 bases; unmatched bases: 1. Germline V CDR1 and CDR2: MDHEN, SYDVKM. CDR3 size: 15 residues. This CDR3 reads CASSWDRVSGNTIYF. The DNA of the CDR3 is TGTGCCAGCAGTTGGGACAGGGTCTCTGGAAACACCATATATTTT.

This clonotype was seen only a few times. This chain links TRBV9 with TRBJ1-3, with 7 bases aligning to TRBD1. The CDR3 loop spans 15 amino acids. The V gene's germline CDR1 is SGDLS and CDR2 YYNGEE. J gave up 4 bases and V 4 bases, and 8 bases lay outside the gene matches. This chain's CDR3 is CASSPVGGPGNTIYF. The CDR3 nucleotides are TGTGCCAGCAGCCCGGTAGGGGGCCCGGGAAACACCATATATTTT.

This clonotype was detected many times. Sequence at one end of the junction differs from germline and may be a read error. This chain links TRBV20-1 with TRBJ2-7, with D perhaps matching TRBD1 or TRBD2 (5 bases each). The CDR3 contains 13 residues. Germline CDR1 is DFQATT and CDR2 is SNEGSKA (reference sequence). The CDR3 spells CSARGVEAYEQYF. The CDR3 DNA reads TGCAGTGCAAGAGGGGTCGAAGCCTACGAGCAGTACTTC.

This clonotype was counted only a few times. The chain couples TRBV29-1 to TRBJ2-5, with a tentative D call TRBD2 (7 bases). V was pared by 6 bases and J by 4 bases, with 12 bases between. The CDR3 has 12 residues. Germline CDR1 SQVTM, CDR2 ANQGSEA. The CDR3 DNA reads TGCAGCGTCGAGGGGGGGCCAGAGACCCAGTACTTC. Its protein is CSVEGGPETQYF.

The chain carries TRBV5-1 and TRBJ2-5, with 14 bases matching TRBD2. Germline V gene lookup returns CDR1 SGHRS and CDR2 YFSETQ. V lost 2 bases to trimming and J lost 2 bases; unmatched junction nucleotides: 8. CDR3 length equals 18 residues. CDR3: CASSFAGTSGGGQETQYF. CDR3 DNA: TGCGCCAGCAGCTTTGCCGGGACTAGCGGGGGAGGACAAGAGACCCAGTACTTC.

This clonotype was detected many times. This chain connects TRBV5-1 to TRBJ1-4, with D unresolved. V was clipped by 1 base and J by 2 bases, with 0 bases between them. The germline gives CDR1 SGHRS, CDR2 YFSETQ. The CDR3 totals 12 residues. The CDR3 bases are TGCGCCAGCAGCTTGACTAATGAAAAACTGTTTTTT. Its translation: CASSLTNEKLFF.

V gene TRBV28 combines with J gene TRBJ2-7; tentative D call: TRBD1 (6 bases). Trimming left V 5 bases short and J 6 bases short, with 11 bases between. Germline loops: CDR1 MDHEN, CDR2 SYDVKM. This CDR3 has 12 residues. CDR3 nucleotide sequence: TGTGCCAGCAGTGGCAGGGGTCTCGAGCAGTACGTC. Residues: CASSGRGLEQYV.

V is TRBV9 and J is TRBJ2-2, with no clear D. The germline CDR1 and CDR2 sequences are SGDLS and YYNGEE. The CDR3 extends over 11 amino acids. The V and J ends lost 3 bases and 6 bases respectively, with 3 bases between them. The CDR3 region has the DNA TGTGCCAGCAGCGCCCCCGGGGAGCTGTTTTTT. Translated, it gives CASSAPGELFF.

This clonotype came up many times. The rearrangement joins TRBV28 to TRBJ2-1, with D perhaps TRBD1 (6 bases). V shed 5 bases and J shed 10 bases, with 21 bases lying between them. The CDR3 contains 15 residues. The V gene's germline CDR1 is MDHEN and CDR2 SYDVKM. The CDR3 is CASSTGTPFYYEQFF. In DNA form, the CDR3 reads TGTGCCAGCAGTACCGGGACACCCTTTTACTACGAGCAGTTCTTC.

V usage is TRBV6-2 or TRBV6-3 and J usage is TRBJ1-2; the match to TRBD1 covers 7 bases. The CDR3 loop spans 14 amino acids. The trim removed 7 bases at V and 4 bases at J, leaving 9 bases unmatched. The germline gives CDR1 MNHEY, CDR2 SVGEGT. The CDR3 reads CASTSTGTPYGYTF. The CDR3 bases are TGTGCCAGCACCTCGACAGGGACTCCCTATGGCTACACCTTC.

The sample holds a few counts of this clonotype. This chain connects TRBV6-6 to TRBJ1-2; D call uncertain. The CDR3 has 15 residues. V gave up 1 base and J gave up 0 bases, with 9 bases separating them. Per germline, CDR1 MNHNY and CDR2 SVGAGI (reference sequence). The CDR3: CASSYLMIANYGYTF. DNA for the CDR3: TGTGCCAGCAGTTACTTAATGATCGCTAACTATGGCTACACCTTC.

This clonotype has more than one count but fewer than ten. J is TRBJ1-2 and V is TRBV2; D is undetermined. Between the trimmed V and J ends, which lost 2 bases and 4 bases, there was a span of 17 bases. The CDR3 sequence is 16 residues long. Germline CDR1 and CDR2: SNHLY and FYNNEI. CDR3 nucleotides: TGTGCCAGCAGTGAAAAGGCGGCCGTGATGGTCTATGGCTACACCTTC. Translated, it gives CASSEKAAVMVYGYTF.

The chain is built from TRBV2 and TRBJ1-6, with D possibly TRBD1 on 5 matching bases. The germline CDR1 and CDR2 sequences are SNHLY and FYNNEI. V shed 6 bases and J shed 8 bases, with 14 bases lying between them. CDR3 length: 14 residues. Here the CDR3 reads CASSFTGIHSPLHF. The CDR3 DNA is TGTGCCAGCAGCTTCACAGGCATCCATTCACCCCTCCACTTT.